One sample yielded the 2 T cell receptor beta chains listed below, sequenced in a study of beta chain features in type 1 diabetes. These receptors' antigens are unknown. The investigators reverse transcribed all of the isolated RNA, so they sequenced expressed TCRB transcripts. Assay: immunoSEQ multiplex PCR; the TCRdb copy retains only in-frame clones and omits some. The sample includes under 200,000 clones, around 10% of them seen just once. Study-level findings and limits: Patients with Type 1 diabetes showed moderately but significantly shorter TCRB CDR3s in all four CD4+ subsets.

The sample consisted of central memory CD4+ T cells from blood. Source of these receptors: a man aged 25 to 40 with type 1 diabetes.

This sequence joins TRBV7-2 and TRBJ1-1; D is perhaps TRBD1 (5 bases). The germline gives CDR1 SGHTA, CDR2 FQGNSA. The CDR3 is made up of 14 amino acids. Trimming stripped 5 bases from V and 5 bases from J, with 15 bases between. CDR3 coding DNA: TGTGCCAGCAGCGTTACATGGGGGAGGACTGAAGCTTTCTTT. It encodes CASSVTWGRTEAFF.

This clone was seen a handful of times. The rearrangement uses TRBV4-3 and TRBJ1-5, with D maybe TRBD1 (6 bases). The V and J ends lost 2 bases and 5 bases respectively, with 13 bases between them. Germline CDR1 LGHNA, CDR2 YSLEER. The CDR3 is made up of 15 amino acids. The CDR3 region has the DNA TGCGCCAGCAGCCAAAGGGACGAGGGGGATCAGCCCCAGCATTTT. The encoded protein is CASSQRDEGDQPQHF.